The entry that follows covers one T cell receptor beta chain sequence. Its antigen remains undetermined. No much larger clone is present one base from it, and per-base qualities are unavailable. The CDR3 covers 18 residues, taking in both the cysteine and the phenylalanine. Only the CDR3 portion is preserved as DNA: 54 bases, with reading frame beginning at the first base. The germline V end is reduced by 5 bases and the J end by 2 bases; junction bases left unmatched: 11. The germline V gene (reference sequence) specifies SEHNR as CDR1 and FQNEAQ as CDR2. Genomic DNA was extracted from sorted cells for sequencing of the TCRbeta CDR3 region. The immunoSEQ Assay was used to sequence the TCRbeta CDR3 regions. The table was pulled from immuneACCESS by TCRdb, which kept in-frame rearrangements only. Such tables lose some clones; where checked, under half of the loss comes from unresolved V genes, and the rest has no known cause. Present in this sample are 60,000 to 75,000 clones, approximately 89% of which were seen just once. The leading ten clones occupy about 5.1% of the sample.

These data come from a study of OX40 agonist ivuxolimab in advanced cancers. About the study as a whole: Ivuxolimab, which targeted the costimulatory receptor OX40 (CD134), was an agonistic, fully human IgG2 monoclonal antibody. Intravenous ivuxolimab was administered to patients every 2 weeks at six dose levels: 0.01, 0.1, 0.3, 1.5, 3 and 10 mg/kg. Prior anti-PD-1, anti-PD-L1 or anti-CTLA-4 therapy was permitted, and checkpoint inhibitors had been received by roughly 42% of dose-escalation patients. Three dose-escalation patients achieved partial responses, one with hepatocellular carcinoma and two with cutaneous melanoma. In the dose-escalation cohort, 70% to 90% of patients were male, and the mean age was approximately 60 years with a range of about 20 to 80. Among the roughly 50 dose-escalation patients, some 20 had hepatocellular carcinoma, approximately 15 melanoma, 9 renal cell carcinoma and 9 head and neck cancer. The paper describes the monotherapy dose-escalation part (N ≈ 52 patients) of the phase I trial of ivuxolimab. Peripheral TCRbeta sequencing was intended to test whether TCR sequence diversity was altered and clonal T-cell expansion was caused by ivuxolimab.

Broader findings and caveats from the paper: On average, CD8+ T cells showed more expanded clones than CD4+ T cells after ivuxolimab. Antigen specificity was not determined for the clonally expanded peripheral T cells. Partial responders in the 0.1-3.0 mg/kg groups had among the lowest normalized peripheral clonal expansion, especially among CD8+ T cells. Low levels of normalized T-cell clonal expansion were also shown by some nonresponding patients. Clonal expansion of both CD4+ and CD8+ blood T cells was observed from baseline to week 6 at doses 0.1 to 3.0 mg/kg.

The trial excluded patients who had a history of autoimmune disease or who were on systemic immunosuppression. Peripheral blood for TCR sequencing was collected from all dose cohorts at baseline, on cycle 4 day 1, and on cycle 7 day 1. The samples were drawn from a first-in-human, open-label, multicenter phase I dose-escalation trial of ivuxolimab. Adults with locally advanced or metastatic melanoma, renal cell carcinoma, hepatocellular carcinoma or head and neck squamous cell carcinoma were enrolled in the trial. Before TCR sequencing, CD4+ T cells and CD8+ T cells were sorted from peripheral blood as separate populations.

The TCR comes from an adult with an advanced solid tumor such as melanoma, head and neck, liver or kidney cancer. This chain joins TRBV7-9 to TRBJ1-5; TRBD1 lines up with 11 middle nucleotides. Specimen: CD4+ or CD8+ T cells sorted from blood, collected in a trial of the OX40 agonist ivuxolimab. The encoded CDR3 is CASSPHRTGGAGNQPQHF. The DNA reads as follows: TGTGCCAGCAGCCCCCACCGGACAGGGGGCGCCGGCAATCAGCCCCAGCATTTT. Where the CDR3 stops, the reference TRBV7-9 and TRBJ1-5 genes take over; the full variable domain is DTGVSQNPRHKITKRGQNVTFRCDPISEHNRLYWYRQTLGQGPEFLTYFQNEAQLEKSRLLSDRFSAERPKGSFSTLEIQRTEQGDSAMYLCASSPHRTGGAGNQPQHFGDGTRLSIL.